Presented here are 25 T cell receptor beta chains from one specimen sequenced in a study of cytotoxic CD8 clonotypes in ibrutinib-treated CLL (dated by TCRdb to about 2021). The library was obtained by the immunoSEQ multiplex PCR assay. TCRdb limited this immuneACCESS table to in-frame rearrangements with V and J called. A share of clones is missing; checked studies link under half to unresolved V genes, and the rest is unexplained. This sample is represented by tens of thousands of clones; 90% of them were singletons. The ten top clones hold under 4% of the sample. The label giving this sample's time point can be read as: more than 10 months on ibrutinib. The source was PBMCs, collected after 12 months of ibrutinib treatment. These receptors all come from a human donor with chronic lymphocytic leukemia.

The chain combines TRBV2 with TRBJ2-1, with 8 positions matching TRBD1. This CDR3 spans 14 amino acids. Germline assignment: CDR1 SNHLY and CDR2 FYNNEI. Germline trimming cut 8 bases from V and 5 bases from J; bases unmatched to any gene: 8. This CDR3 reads CASGQDRDDNEQFF. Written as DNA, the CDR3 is TGTGCCAGCGGACAGGACAGGGATGACAATGAGCAGTTCTTC.

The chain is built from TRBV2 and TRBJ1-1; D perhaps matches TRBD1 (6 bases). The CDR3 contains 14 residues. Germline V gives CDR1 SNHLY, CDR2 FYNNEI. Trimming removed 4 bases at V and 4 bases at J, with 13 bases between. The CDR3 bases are TGTGCCAGCAGTGCGGAGGGAGGGGGCACTGAAGCTTTCTTT. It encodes CASSAEGGGTEAFF. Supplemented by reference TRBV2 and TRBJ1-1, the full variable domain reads EPEVTQTPSHQVTQMGQEVILRCVPISNHLYFYWYRQILGQKVEFLVSFYNNEISEKSEIFDDQFSVERPDGSNFTLKIRSTKLEDSAMYFCASSAEGGGTEAFFGQGTRLTVV.

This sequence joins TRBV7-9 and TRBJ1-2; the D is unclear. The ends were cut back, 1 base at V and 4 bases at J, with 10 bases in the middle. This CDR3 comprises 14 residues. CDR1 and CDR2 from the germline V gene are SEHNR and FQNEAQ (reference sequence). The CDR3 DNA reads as TGTGCCAGCAGCTTAGATCTGCTTTTCTATGGCTACACCTTC. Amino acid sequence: CASSLDLLFYGYTF.

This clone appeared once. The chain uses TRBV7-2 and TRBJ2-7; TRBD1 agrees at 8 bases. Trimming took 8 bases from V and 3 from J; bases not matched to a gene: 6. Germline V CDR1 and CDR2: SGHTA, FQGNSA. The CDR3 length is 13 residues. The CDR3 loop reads CASSVGTGYEQYF. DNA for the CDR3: TGTGCCAGCTCCGTCGGGACAGGCTACGAGCAGTACTTC.

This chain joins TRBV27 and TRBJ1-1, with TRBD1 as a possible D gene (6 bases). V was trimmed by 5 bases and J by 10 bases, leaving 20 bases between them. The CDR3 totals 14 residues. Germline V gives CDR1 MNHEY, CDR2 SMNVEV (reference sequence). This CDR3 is CASSITGRRGGAFF. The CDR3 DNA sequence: TGTGCCAGCAGTATAACTGGACGGAGGGGGGGAGCTTTCTTT.

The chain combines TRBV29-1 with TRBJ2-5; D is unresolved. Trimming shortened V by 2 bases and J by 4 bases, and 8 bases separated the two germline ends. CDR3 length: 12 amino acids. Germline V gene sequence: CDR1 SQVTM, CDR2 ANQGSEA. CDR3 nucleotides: TGCAGCGTTGAACGGGCTGGAGAGACCCAGTACTTC. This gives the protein CSVERAGETQYF.

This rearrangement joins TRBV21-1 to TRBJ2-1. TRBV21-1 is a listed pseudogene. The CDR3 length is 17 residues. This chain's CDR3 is CASSNWALHSSDYEQFF. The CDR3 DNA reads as TGTGCCAGCAGCAATTGGGCCCTCCACTCCTCCGACTATGAGCAGTTCTTC.

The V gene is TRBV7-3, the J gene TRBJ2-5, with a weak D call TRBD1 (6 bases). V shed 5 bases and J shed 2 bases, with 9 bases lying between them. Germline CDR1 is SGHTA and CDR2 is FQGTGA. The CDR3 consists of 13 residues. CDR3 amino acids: CASSRTVQETQYF. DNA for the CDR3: TGTGCCAGCAGCAGGACAGTTCAAGAGACCCAGTACTTC.

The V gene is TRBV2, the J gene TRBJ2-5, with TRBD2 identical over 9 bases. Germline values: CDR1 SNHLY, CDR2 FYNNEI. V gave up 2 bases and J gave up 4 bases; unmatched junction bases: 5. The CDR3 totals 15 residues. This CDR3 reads CASSEFSGSRETQYF. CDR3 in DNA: TGTGCCAGCAGTGAATTTAGCGGGAGTAGAGAGACCCAGTACTTC.

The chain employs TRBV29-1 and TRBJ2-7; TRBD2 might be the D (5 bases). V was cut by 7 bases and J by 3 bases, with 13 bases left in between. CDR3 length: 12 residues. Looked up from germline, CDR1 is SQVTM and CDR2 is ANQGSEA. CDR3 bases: TGCAGCGCCGGGAACAAAGGCTACGAGCAGTACTTC. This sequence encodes CSAGNKGYEQYF.

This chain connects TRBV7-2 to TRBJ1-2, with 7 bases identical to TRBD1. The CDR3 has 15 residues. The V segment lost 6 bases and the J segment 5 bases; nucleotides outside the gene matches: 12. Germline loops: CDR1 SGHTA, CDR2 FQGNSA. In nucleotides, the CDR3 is TGTGCCAGCAGTCATATACCGGGACAGCAGTATGGCTACACCTTC. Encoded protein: CASSHIPGQQYGYTF.

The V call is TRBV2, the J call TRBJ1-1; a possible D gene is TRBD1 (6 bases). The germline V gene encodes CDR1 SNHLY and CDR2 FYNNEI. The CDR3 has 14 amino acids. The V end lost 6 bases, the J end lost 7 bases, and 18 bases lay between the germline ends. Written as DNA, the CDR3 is TGTGCCAGCAGACAACGAGACAGGTCTGGTGAAGCTTTCTTT. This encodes CASRQRDRSGEAFF.

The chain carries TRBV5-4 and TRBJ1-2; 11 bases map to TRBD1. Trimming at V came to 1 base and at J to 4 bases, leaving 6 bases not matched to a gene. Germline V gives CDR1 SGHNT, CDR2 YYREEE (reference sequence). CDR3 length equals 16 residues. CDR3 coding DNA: TGTGCCAGCAGCTTGCCAGGACAGGGGGCTTCCTATGGCTACACCTTC. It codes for CASSLPGQGASYGYTF.

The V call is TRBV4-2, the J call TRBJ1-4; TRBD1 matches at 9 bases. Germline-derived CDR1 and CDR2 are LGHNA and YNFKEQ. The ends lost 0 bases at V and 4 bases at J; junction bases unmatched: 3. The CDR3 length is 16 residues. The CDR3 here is CASSQDDRGVNEKLFF. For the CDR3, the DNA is TGTGCCAGCAGCCAAGACGACAGGGGGGTTAATGAAAAACTGTTTTTT.

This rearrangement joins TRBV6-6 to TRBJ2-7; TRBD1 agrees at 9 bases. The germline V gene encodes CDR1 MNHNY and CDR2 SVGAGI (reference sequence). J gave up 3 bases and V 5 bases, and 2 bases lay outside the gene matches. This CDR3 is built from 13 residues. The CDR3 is CASSRGQGYEQYF. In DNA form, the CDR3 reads TGTGCCAGCAGTAGGGGACAGGGCTACGAGCAGTACTTC.

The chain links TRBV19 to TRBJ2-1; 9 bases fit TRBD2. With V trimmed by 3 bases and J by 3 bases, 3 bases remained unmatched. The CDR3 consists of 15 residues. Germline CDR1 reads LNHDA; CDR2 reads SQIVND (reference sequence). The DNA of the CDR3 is TGTGCCAGTAGTATGCTAGCGGGATTCTACAATGAGCAGTTCTTC. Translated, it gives CASSMLAGFYNEQFF.

The CDR3 reads CASSQGYGYTF. CDR3 DNA: TGTGCCAGCAGTCAAGGATATGGCTACACCTTC. V usage is TRBV5-6 and J usage is TRBJ1-2; D call uncertain. Germline-derived CDR1 and CDR2 are SGHDT and YYEEEE. Trimming removed 5 bases from V and 5 bases from J, with 7 bases in between. CDR3 length equals 11 residues.

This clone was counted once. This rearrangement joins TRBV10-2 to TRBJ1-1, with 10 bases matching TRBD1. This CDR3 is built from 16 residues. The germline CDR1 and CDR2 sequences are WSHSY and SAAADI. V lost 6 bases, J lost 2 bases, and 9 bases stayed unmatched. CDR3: CASRTGTGVRNTEAFF. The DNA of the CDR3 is TGCGCCAGCAGAACCGGGACAGGGGTTAGAAACACTGAAGCTTTCTTT.

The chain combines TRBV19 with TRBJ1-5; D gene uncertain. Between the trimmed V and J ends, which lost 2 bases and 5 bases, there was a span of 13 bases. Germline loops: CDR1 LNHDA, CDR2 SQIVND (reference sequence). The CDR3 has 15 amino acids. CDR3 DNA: TGTGCCAGTAGTATAAAAGGTACGGGTGATCAGCCCCAGCATTTT. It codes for CASSIKGTGDQPQHF.

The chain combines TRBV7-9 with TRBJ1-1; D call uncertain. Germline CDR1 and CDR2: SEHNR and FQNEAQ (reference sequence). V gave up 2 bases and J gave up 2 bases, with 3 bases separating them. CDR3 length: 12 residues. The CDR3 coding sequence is TGTGCCAGCAGCTTAACAAACACTGAAGCTTTCTTT. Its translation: CASSLTNTEAFF.

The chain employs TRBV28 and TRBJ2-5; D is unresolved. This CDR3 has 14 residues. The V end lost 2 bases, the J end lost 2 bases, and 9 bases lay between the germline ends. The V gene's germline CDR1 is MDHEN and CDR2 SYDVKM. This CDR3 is CASSLAESQETQYF. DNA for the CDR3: TGTGCCAGCAGTTTAGCGGAATCACAAGAGACCCAGTACTTC.

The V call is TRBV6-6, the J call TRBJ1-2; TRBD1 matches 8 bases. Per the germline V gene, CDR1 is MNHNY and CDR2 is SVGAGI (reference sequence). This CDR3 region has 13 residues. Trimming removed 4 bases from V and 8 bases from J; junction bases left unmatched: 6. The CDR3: CASSSQGAWGYTF. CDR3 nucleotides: TGTGCCAGCAGTTCCCAGGGGGCATGGGGCTACACCTTC.

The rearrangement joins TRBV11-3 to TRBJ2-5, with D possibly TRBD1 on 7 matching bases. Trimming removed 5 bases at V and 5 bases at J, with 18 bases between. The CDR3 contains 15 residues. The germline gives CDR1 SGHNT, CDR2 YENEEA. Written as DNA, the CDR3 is TGTGCCAGCAGCAACAGACAGGGAGGCTGGGAGACCCAGTACTTC. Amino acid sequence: CASSNRQGGWETQYF.

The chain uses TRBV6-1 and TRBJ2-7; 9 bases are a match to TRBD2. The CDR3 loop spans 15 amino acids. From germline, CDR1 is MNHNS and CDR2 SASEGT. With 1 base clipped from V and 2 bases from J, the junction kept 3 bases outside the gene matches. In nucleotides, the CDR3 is TGTGCCAGCAGTGAAGGACTAGCGGTAACCTACGAGCAGTACTTC. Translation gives CASSEGLAVTYEQYF.

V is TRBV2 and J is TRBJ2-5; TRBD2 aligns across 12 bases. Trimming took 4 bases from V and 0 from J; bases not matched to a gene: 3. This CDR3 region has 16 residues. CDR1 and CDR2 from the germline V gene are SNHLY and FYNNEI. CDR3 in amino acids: CASSAGLAGYQETQYF. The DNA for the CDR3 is TGTGCCAGCAGTGCCGGACTAGCGGGGTACCAAGAGACCCAGTACTTC.